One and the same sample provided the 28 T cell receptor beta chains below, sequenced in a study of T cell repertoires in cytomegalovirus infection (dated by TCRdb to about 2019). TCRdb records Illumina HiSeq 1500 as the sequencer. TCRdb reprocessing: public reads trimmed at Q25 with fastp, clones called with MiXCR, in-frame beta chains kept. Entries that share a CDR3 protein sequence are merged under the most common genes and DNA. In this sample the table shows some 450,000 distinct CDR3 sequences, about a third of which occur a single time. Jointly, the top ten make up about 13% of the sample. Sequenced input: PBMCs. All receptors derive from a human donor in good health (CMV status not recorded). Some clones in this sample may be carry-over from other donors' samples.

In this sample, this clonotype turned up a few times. CDR3 loop: CASRDSGLQGTEAFF. The CDR3 DNA reads as TGTGCCAGCAGGGATTCGGGCCTCCAAGGAACTGAAGCTTTCTTT. The V and J genes are TRBV6-1 and TRBJ1-1, with unresolved D. Looked up from germline, CDR1 is MNHNS and CDR2 is SASEGT. The CDR3 totals 15 residues. Trimming stripped 6 bases from V and 5 bases from J, with 19 bases between.

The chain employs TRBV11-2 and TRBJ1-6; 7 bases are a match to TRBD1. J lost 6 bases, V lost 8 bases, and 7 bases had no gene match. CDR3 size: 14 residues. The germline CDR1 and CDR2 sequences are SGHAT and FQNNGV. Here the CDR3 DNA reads TGTGCCAGCTGCCGGGACAGAAGTAATTCACCCCTCCACTTT. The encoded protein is CASCRDRSNSPLHF.

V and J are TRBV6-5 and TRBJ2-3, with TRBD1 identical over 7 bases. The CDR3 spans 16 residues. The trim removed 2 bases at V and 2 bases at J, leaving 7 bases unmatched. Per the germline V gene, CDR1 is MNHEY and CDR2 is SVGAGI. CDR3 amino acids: CASSYRGQPFTDTQYF. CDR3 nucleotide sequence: TGTGCCAGCAGTTACCGGGGACAGCCCTTCACAGATACGCAGTATTTT.

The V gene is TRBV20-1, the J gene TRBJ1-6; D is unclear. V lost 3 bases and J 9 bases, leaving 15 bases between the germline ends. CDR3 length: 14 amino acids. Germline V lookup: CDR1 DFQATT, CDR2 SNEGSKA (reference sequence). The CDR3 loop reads CSASMSEESSPLHF. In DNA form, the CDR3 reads TGCAGTGCTAGTATGTCGGAGGAGAGTTCACCCCTCCACTTT.

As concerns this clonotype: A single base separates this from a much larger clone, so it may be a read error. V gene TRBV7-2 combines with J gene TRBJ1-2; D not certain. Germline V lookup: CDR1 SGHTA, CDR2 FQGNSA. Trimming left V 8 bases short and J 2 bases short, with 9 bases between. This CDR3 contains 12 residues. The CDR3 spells CASRQTNYGYTF. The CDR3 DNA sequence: TGTGCCAGCCGTCAGACCAACTATGGCTACACCTTC.

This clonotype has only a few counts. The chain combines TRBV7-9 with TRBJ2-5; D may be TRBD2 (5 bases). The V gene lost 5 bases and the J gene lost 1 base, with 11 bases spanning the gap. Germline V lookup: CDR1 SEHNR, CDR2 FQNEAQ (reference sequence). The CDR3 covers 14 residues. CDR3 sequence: CASSRTRLQETQYF. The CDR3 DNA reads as TGTGCCAGCAGCCGTACTAGGCTCCAAGAGACCCAGTACTTC. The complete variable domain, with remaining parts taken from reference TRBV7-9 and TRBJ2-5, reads DTGVSQNPRHKITKRGQNVTFRCDPISEHNRLYWYRQTLGQGPEFLTYFQNEAQLEKSRLLSDRFSAERPKGSFSTLEIQRTEQGDSAMYLCASSRTRLQETQYFGPGTRLLVL.

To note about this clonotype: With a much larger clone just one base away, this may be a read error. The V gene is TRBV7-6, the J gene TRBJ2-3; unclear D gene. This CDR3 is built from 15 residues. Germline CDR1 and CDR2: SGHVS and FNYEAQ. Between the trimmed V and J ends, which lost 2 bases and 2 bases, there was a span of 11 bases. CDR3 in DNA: TGTGCCAGCAGCTTAAGTGTCGACCTCACAGATACGCAGTATTTT. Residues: CASSLSVDLTDTQYF.

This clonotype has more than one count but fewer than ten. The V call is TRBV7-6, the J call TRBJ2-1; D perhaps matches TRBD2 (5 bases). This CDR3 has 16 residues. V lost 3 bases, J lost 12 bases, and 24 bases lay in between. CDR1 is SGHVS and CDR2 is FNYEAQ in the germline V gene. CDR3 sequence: CASSLTPEAFGEGQFF. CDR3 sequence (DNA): TGTGCCAGCAGCTTGACCCCCGAGGCTTTTGGTGAGGGGCAGTTCTTC.

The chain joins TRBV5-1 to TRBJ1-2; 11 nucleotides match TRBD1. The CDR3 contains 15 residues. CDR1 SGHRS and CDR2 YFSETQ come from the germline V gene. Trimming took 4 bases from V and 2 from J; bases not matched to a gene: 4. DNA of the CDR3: TGCGCCAGCAGCATCCGGGACAGGGGGAACTATGGCTACACCTTC. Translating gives CASSIRDRGNYGYTF.

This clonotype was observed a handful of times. The CDR3 DNA is TGTGCCAGCAGCTTAGTGTCTAGCGGGGGGCAAGAGACCCAGTACTTC. Translating it yields CASSLVSSGGQETQYF. The chain uses TRBV7-2 and TRBJ2-5; 11 bases match TRBD2. The CDR3 has 16 amino acids. CDR1 and CDR2 from the germline V gene are SGHTA and FQGNSA. Trimming at V came to 1 base and at J to 2 bases, leaving 3 bases not matched to a gene.

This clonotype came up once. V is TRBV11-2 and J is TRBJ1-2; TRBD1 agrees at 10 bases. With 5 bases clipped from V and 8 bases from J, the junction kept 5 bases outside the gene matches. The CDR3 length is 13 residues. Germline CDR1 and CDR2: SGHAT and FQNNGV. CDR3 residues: CASSDGTGVGYTF. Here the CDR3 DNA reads TGTGCCAGCAGCGACGGGACAGGGGTGGGCTACACCTTC.

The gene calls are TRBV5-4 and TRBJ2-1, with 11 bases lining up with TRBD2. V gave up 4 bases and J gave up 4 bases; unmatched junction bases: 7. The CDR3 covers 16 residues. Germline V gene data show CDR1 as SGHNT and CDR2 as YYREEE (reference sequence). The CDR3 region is CASSGGLAVGYNEQFF. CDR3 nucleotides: TGTGCCAGCAGCGGGGGACTAGCGGTGGGGTACAATGAGCAGTTCTTC. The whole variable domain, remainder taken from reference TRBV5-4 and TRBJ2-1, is ETGVTQSPTHLIKTRGQQVTLRCSSQSGHNTVSWYQQALGQGPQFIFQYYREEENGRGNFPPRFSGLQFPNYSSELNVNALELDDSALYLCASSGGLAVGYNEQFFGPGTRLTVL.

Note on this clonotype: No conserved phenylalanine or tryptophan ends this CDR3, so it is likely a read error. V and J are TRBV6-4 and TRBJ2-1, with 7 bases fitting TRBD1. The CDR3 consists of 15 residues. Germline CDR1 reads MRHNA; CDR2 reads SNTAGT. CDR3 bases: TGTGCCAGCAGAGACTCAGGGGGCTCCTACAATGAGCAGTTCTTA. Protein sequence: CASRDSGGSYNEQFL.

This CDR3 is CASSYGGMALGADIQYF. CDR3 nucleotide sequence: TGTGCCAGCAGTTACGGCGGCATGGCTCTCGGCGCGGACATTCAGTACTTC. The V call is TRBV12-3 or TRBV12-4, the J call TRBJ2-4; D is ambiguous. The CDR3 consists of 17 residues. Trimming pared 4 bases from V and 8 bases from J, leaving 24 bases between.

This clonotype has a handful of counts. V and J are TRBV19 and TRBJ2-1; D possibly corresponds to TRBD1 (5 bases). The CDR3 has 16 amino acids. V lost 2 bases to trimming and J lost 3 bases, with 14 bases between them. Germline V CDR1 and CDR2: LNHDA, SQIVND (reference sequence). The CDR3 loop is CASSIFTPDIYNEQFF. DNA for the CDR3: TGTGCCAGTAGTATATTCACCCCGGACATCTACAATGAGCAGTTCTTC.

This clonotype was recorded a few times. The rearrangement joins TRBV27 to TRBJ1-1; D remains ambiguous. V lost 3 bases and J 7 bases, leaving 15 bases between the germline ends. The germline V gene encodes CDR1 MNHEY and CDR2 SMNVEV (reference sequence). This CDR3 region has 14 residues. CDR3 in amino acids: CASSFAGLTNEAFF. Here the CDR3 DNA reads TGTGCCAGCAGTTTTGCCGGATTAACTAATGAAGCTTTCTTT.

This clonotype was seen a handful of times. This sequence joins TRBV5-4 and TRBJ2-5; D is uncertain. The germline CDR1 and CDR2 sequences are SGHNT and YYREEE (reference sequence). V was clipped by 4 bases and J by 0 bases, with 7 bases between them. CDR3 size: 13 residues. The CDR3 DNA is TGTGCCAGCAGCCCCCGTGACCAAGAGACCCAGTACTTC. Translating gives CASSPRDQETQYF.

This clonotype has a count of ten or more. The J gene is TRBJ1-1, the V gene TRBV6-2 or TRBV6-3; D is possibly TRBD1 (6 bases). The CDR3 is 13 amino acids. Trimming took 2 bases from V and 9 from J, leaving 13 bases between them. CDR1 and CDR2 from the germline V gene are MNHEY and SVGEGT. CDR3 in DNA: TGTGCCAGCAGTTACCAAGGACAGCGCCAAGCTTTCTTT. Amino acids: CASSYQGQRQAFF.

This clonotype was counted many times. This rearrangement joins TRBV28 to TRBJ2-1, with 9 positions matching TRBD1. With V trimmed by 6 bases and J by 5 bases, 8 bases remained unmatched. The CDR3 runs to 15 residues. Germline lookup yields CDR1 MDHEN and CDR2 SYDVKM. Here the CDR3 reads CASRTAGQGHNEQFF. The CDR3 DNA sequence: TGTGCCAGCAGAACGGCGGGACAGGGACACAATGAGCAGTTCTTC.

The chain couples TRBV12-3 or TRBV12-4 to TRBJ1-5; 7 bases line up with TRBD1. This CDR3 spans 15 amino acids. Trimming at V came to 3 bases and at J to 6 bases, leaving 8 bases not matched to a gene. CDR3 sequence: CASSLGQSTIQPQHF. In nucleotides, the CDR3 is TGTGCCAGCAGTTTGGGACAGTCGACGATTCAGCCCCAGCATTTT.

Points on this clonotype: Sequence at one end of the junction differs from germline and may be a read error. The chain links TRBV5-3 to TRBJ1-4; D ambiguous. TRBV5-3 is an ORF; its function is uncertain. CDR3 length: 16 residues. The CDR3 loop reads CASSLTRRPLNEKLFF. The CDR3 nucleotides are TGTGCCAGCAGCTTGACCCGGCGCCCACTTAATGAAAAACTGTTTTTT.

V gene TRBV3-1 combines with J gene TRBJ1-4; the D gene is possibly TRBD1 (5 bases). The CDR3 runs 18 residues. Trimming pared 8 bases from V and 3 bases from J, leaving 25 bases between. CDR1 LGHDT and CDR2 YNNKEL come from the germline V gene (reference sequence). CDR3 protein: CASAQGVAGSLANEKLFF. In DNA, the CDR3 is TGTGCCAGCGCCCAAGGAGTCGCAGGGTCTCTGGCTAATGAAAAACTGTTTTTT.

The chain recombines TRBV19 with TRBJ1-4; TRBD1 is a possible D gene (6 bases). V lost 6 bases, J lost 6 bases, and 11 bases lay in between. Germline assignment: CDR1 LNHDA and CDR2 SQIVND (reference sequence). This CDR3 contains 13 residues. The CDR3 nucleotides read TGTGCCAGTAGAGGGACAAAAGATGAAAAACTGTTTTTT. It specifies CASRGTKDEKLFF.

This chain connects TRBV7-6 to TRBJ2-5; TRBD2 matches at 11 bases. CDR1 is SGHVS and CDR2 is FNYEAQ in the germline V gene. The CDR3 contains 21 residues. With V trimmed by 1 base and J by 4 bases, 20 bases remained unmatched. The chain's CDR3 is CASSLGAFGSGGARVAETQYF. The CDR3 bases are TGTGCCAGCAGCTTAGGGGCCTTCGGTAGCGGGGGGGCCAGAGTGGCAGAGACCCAGTACTTC.

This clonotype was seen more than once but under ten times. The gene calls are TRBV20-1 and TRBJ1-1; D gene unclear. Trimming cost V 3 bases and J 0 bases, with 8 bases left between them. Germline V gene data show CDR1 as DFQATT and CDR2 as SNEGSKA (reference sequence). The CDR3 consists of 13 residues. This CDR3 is CSASRSLNTEAFF. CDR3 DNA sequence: TGCAGTGCTAGTAGGTCACTGAACACTGAAGCTTTCTTT.

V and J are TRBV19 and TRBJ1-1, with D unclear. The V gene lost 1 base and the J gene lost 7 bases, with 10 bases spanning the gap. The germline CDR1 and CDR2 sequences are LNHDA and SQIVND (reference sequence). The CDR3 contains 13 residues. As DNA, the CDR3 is TGTGCCAGTAGTATAGCCCTGTGGGGTGAAGCTTTCTTT. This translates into CASSIALWGEAFF.

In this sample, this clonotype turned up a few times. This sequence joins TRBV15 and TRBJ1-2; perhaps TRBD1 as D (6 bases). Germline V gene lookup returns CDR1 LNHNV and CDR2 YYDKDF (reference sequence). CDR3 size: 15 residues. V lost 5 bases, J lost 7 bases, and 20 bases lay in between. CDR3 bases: TGTGCCACCAGCCGGGGGGCCAGGGCCGAGGGTGGCTACACCTTC. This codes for CATSRGARAEGGYTF.

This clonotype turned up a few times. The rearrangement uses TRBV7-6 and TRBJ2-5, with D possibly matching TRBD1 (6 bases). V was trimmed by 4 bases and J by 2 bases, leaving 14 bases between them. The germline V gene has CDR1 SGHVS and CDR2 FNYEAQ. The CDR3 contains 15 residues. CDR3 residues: CASSSRTVTQETQYF. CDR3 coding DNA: TGTGCCAGCAGCTCCCGGACAGTGACTCAAGAGACCCAGTACTTC.